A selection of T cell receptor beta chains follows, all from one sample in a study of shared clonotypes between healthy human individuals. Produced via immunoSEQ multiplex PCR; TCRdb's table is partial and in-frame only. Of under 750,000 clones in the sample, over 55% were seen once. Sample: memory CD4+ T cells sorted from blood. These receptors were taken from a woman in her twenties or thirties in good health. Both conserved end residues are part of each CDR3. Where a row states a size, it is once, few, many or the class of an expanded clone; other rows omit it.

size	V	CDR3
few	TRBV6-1	CASSGGTGGGTGELFF
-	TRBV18	CASSSTRDHTIYF
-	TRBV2	CASSDRTGVETQYF
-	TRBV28	CASRPWTGGTYEQYF
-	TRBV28	CASSLGTGLGYEQYF
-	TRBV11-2	CASSPQGDQPQHF
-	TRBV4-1	CASSQERTRFF
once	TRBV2	CASREQGAGQPQHF
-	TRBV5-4	CASSLDVTGELFF
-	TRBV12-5	CASGFLGGQRLVLNYGYTF
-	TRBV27	CASSFAGSVETQYF
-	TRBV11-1	CASSITAQGTDTQYF
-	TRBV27	CASSFAGVAEKLFF
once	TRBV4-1	CASSQAGGTGLNYGYTF
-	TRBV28	CASSQGVLQGALGATQYF
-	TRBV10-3	CAISDLAGKETQYF
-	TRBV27	CASSSNYRNTDTQYF
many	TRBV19	CASSNPGDNTQYF
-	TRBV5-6	CASSLELYSYNEQFF
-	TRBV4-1	CASSQVPRDTQYF
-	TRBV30	CAWRLGTHNEQFF
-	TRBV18	CASSLLIRDRANYGYTF
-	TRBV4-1	CASSQTSGNTIYF
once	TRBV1	CTSSLGLVPFYEQYF
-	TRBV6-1	CATQRLSYGYTF
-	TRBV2	CASSAQVATNEKLFF
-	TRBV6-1	CASTRTSGSTEQYF
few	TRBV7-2	CASSHGSGTGGGEQFF
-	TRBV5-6	CASRASGIGTGELFF
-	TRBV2	CASSEEGQGQGPQHF
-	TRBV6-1	CASSGRRGPEAFF
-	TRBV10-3	CATRTSVTGELFF
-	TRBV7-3	CASSVDPNTEAFF
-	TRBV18	CASSPGTDDKNIQYF
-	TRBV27	CASKTSGTNSYEQYF
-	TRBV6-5	CASSYLRQTEAFF
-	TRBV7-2	CASSLYSDTQYF
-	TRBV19	CASSIPYTIYF
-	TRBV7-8	CASSLPAGHNQPQHF
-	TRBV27	CANSAQTGVMNYGYTF
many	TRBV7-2	CASSSVALVTDTQYF
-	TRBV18	CASANRGRGETQYF
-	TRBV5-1	CASSLSPGGHGYTF
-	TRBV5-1	CASSYGTSGNEQFF
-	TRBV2	CASSERGQDNEKLFF
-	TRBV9	CASSAQGASFAGNTIYF
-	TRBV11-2	CASSLVAGAYNEQFF
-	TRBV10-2	CASSQGQGTEAFF
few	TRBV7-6	CASSLAGTSGTNTQYF
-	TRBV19	CASNRGAGYEQYF
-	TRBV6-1	CASIPGGVYNEQFF
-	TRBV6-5	CASSKAGTSAVEQYF